This T cell receptor beta chain was observed in a study of CXCR3-negative and CXCR3-positive naive CD8 T cells (dated by TCRdb to the late 2010s). Regarding the complete study: In total, 130 million to 150 million TRB reads were obtained, or roughly 1.5 +/- 0.3 million reads per library. The diversity and physicochemical repertoire analyses included roughly ten donors pooled from two independent experiments. TRBV-TRBJ cluster analysis included naive subsets from about five donors and memory cells from 3 donors. Paper-wide results and their limitations: Similar TRBV-TRBJ usage was shown by naive CXCR3-negative and CXCR3-positive cells from the same donor, whereas distinct patterns were shown by memory cells. Because surface CD5, which has been linked to self-reactivity in mice, was comparable between naive subsets, TCR interaction strength was also inferred from TRB CDR3 physicochemical properties. Both naive subsets had comparably high repertoire diversity, while memory CD8+ T cells had much lower repertoire diversity. Freshly isolated PBMCs were used for most assays because CXCR3 expression went down partially after cryopreservation. TRB CDR3s from CXCR3-positive naive cells showed higher hydrophobicity (lower Kidera factor 4), lower energy, and higher strength and volume indices than CXCR3-negative naive cells.

These reads were obtained on a NextSeq 550. The Human TCR Profiling Kit (MiLaboratory) was used to make UMI-labeled 5' RACE TRB cDNA libraries. cDNA synthesis used the entire amount of extracted RNA, and PCR amplification then used the entire amount of cDNA produced. Libraries were prepared in parallel with an identical number of PCR cycles. In the source study's methods: MIGEC and MiXCR extracted about 54,000 +/- 9,700 unique UMI-labeled TRB cDNA molecules per library, requiring at least two reads per UMI. On average, each library contained about 40,000 +/- 10,000 functional in-frame TRB CDR3 nucleotide clonotypes without stop codons. After downsampling to 5000 UMI-labeled TRB molecules per sample, diversity metrics, including normalized Shannon-Wiener and Chao1, were computed in VDJtools. For the central five CDR3 residues, VDJtools calculated physicochemical properties weighted by clonotype size, namely interaction energy, strength, volume and Kidera factor 4. TCRdb reprocessed the sequencing reads and holds a single record per CDR3 protein sequence, with no DNA. TCRdb, not the authors, supplied the V and J calls. The sample table includes under 150,000 distinct CDR3 sequences. The leading ten clones occupy around 0.28% of the sample.

From cysteine to phenylalanine, the CDR3 is 15 amino acids long. No DNA is recorded. CDR1 SQVTM and CDR2 ANQGSEA are derived from the germline V gene. To note about this clonotype: The specificity of this receptor is unknown.

For each CD8+ T cell subset, flow sorting was done in triplicate, and a few hundred thousand cells per subset went directly into RLT lysis buffer. To exclude memory contaminants, naive CD8+ T cells were stringently defined as CD45RO-CCR7+CD27+CD95-. Peripheral blood mononuclear cells were isolated from buffy coats by standard density gradient centrifugation. A FACSAria III was used to flow-sort naive CXCR3-negative and CXCR3-positive CD8+ T cells. An RNeasy Mini Kit was used to extract total RNA from the sorted cells. The sequence joins TRBV29-1 to TRBJ2-2; checking the TCRdb D call of TRBD1 is not possible without DNA. What was sequenced was naive CXCR3+ CD8+ T cells from blood. The cell subset or site label, as the study defines it: CD45RO-CCR7+CD27+CD95- naive CD8+ T cells expressing CXCR3 (TNR3+). The sequence was collected from a human donor in good health. Some clones in this sample may be carry-over from other donors' samples. The encoded CDR3 is CSALKQGQSTGELFF.